The 7 T cell receptor beta chains below all came from one sample that was sequenced in a study of cytomegalovirus exposure and HLA in healthy donors. PCR employed 60 Vbeta and 13 Jbeta primers. Libraries were prepared by immunoSEQ multiplex PCR; TCRdb keeps only in-frame clonotypes and omits some of them. The sample lists roughly 200,000 clones; around four fifths were seen once. The sample comprised PBMCs. The receptor source for this set is a woman aged 55-75 years in good health and CMV-seropositive.

To note about this clone: At one boundary the junction diverges from the germline segment, which might be a read error. Other DNA sequences of this sample code for an identical CDR3. The CDR3 loop reads CASSYDRVGTEAFF. The CDR3 nucleotides read TGTGCTAGCAGTTACGACAGGGTGGGCACTGAAGCTTTCTTT. The gene calls are TRBV6-6 and TRBJ1-1, with 7 nucleotides matching TRBD1. The CDR3 covers 14 residues. The germline V gene encodes CDR1 MNHNY and CDR2 SVGAGI (reference sequence).

This clone was counted a single time. The rearrangement links TRBV6-6 to TRBJ2-5; perhaps TRBD2 as D (6 bases). V lost 5 bases and J lost 1, with 14 bases in between. Germline CDR1 reads MNHNY; CDR2 reads SVGAGI (reference sequence). The CDR3 consists of 15 residues. CDR3 amino acids: CASSDRAGSQETQYF. As DNA, the CDR3 is TGTGCCAGCAGTGACCGAGCCGGGAGCCAAGAGACCCAGTACTTC.

The CDR3 reads CASSVGGGRDGNTIYF. The CDR3 DNA reads as TGTGCCAGCAGCGTAGGTGGGGGCAGGGATGGAAACACCATATATTTT. The gene calls are TRBV9 and TRBJ1-3; D perhaps matches TRBD1 (6 bases). This CDR3 has 16 residues. V was cut by 0 bases and J by 3 bases, with 13 bases left in between. Germline-derived CDR1 and CDR2 are SGDLS and YYNGEE.

This clone occurred a few times. The chain is built from TRBV10-3 and TRBJ1-1; 7 positions agree with TRBD1. Trimming cost V 10 bases and J 3 bases; bases outside gene matches: 8. This CDR3 spans 13 amino acids. Germline-derived CDR1 and CDR2 are ENHRY and SYGVKD. The DNA of the CDR3 is TGTGCCACCGCGACAGGGCGGGACACTGAAGCTTTCTTT. Its translation: CATATGRDTEAFF.

This clone was observed once. The chain is built from TRBV7-3 and TRBJ1-1, with D possibly matching TRBD1 (6 bases). This CDR3 region has 15 residues. V lost 2 bases to trimming and J lost 0 bases, with 10 bases between them. Germline lookup yields CDR1 SGHTA and CDR2 FQGTGA. The CDR3 loop is CASSLQGSMNTEAFF. Here the CDR3 DNA reads TGTGCCAGCAGCTTACAGGGGAGCATGAACACTGAAGCTTTCTTT.

The V gene is TRBV7-8, the J gene TRBJ2-2; 7 positions agree with TRBD2. There are 15 residues in the CDR3. V lost 5 bases, J lost 4 bases, and 7 bases stayed unmatched. The germline gives CDR1 SGHVS, CDR2 FQNEAQ. The CDR3 DNA is TGTGCCAGCAGCCCGCAGCGGGACCTCACCGGGGAGCTGTTTTTT. Protein product: CASSPQRDLTGELFF.

This chain links TRBV7-9 with TRBJ2-5; weak D call: TRBD2 (6 bases). Germline values: CDR1 SEHNR, CDR2 FQNEAQ (reference sequence). The ends were cut back, 2 bases at V and 2 bases at J, with 12 bases in the middle. This CDR3 is built from 15 residues. CDR3 region: CASSLKRGLQETQYF. The CDR3 bases are TGTGCCAGCAGCTTAAAAAGGGGACTGCAAGAGACCCAGTACTTC.